The 27 T cell receptor beta chains reported below all come from one sample, sequenced in a study of CD8 T cells in Susac syndrome. After extraction with the RNeasy kit, 0.5 to 1 ug of the RNA was reverse transcribed using random hexamers. TCRdb redid the calling of the immunoSEQ multiplex PCR reads with MiXCR, one entry per CDR3 protein. The sample lists about 200,000 distinct CDR3 sequences, 90% to 95% seen once, with 0.095% to 0.12% in the top ten. Sequencing input: CD4+ T cells from PBMCs. The receptors come from a human donor in good health.

The chain uses TRBV29-1 and TRBJ2-4, with TRBD2 as a possible D gene (6 bases). The V gene lost 5 bases and the J gene lost 7 bases, with 18 bases spanning the gap. The CDR3 contains 14 residues. Germline V gene sequence: CDR1 SQVTM, CDR2 ANQGSEA. In DNA form, the CDR3 reads TGCAGCGTTTCCCGGGAGAGGATGTGGAACATTCAGTACTTC. This sequence encodes CSVSRERMWNIQYF.

The chain carries TRBV6-5 and TRBJ2-3; D gene ambiguous. The CDR3 is 11 residues long. V lost 8 bases and J 1 base, leaving 4 bases between the germline ends. Germline V gene lookup returns CDR1 MNHEY and CDR2 SVGAGI. The CDR3 sequence: CASHGTDTQYF. CDR3 in DNA: TGTGCCAGCCATGGCACAGATACGCAGTATTTT.

This clonotype was found a few times. The chain joins TRBV6-5 to TRBJ2-3; no reliable D call. The germline V gene encodes CDR1 MNHEY and CDR2 SVGAGI. Deletions cut 9 bases from V and 0 bases from J, with 7 bases between. This CDR3 has 12 amino acids. The CDR3 spells CASKGSTDTQYF. As DNA, the CDR3 is TGTGCCAGTAAAGGGAGCACAGATACGCAGTATTTT.

The chain couples TRBV20-1 to TRBJ1-1, with 7 bases matching TRBD1. Germline values: CDR1 DFQATT, CDR2 SNEGSKA (reference sequence). This CDR3 region has 13 residues. V trimming: 3 bases; J trimming: 2 bases; junction bases outside the gene matches: 3. The CDR3 region is CSARAGGNTEAFF. Here the CDR3 DNA reads TGCAGTGCTAGGGCAGGGGGAAACACTGAAGCTTTCTTT.

The rearrangement uses TRBV6-5 and TRBJ2-3, with TRBD2 matching over 7 bases. After removal of 0 bases from V and 4 bases from J, the junction contained 10 bases not matched to a gene. This CDR3 is 17 amino acids long. Germline V lookup: CDR1 MNHEY, CDR2 SVGAGI. The CDR3 loop is CASSYSGSAGEADTQYF. In nucleotides, the CDR3 is TGTGCCAGCAGTTACTCTGGGTCGGCGGGAGAAGCAGATACGCAGTATTTT.

The V and J genes are TRBV2 and TRBJ1-6; D uncertain. CDR1 is SNHLY and CDR2 is FYNNEI in the germline V gene. Trimming removed 2 bases at V and 5 bases at J, with 10 bases between. The CDR3 runs to 15 residues. The CDR3 protein is CASSEQRIDNSPLHF. For the CDR3, the DNA is TGTGCCAGCAGTGAACAAAGAATCGATAATTCACCCCTCCACTTT.

The rearrangement links TRBV12-3 or TRBV12-4 to TRBJ2-3; 8 nucleotides line up with TRBD1. The CDR3 contains 16 residues. V lost 5 bases to trimming and J lost 6 bases; unmatched junction nucleotides: 13. CDR3 DNA: TGTGCCAGCAGTCAACACCGGGACAGGTTCCAGGATACGCAGTATTTT. It specifies CASSQHRDRFQDTQYF.

This clonotype was recorded only once. The chain recombines TRBV6-5 with TRBJ2-3; a possible D gene is TRBD1 (6 bases). Between the trimmed V and J ends, which lost 6 bases and 3 bases, there was a span of 10 bases. The germline V gene has CDR1 MNHEY and CDR2 SVGAGI. The CDR3 loop spans 13 amino acids. CDR3 nucleotide sequence: TGTGCCAGCAGATGGGGGCGAACAGATACGCAGTATTTT. It is translated as CASRWGRTDTQYF.

The rearrangement links TRBV18 to TRBJ2-2, with a tentative D call TRBD1 (5 bases). The CDR3 extends over 14 amino acids. Trimming took off 2 bases at V and 4 bases at J, with 8 bases between the two ends. Germline values: CDR1 KGHSH, CDR2 LQKENI. CDR3: CASSPDRLTGELFF. DNA for the CDR3: TGTGCCAGCTCACCAGACAGACTCACCGGGGAGCTGTTTTTT.

The V and J genes are TRBV3-1 and TRBJ2-7, with 8 bases identical to TRBD2. Per the germline V gene, CDR1 is LGHDT and CDR2 is YNNKEL (reference sequence). The J segment lost 5 bases and the V segment lost 0 bases, leaving 15 bases of the junction unmatched. The CDR3 spans 18 residues. The CDR3 is CASSQDPPLGLGPNEQYF. The DNA of the CDR3 is TGTGCCAGCAGCCAAGATCCACCCCTGGGACTAGGTCCTAACGAGCAGTACTTC.

The genes are TRBV3-1 and TRBJ2-2; 8 nucleotides align to TRBD1. CDR3 length: 18 residues. J was trimmed by 1 base and V by 1 base; bases with no gene match: 8. CDR1 is LGHDT and CDR2 is YNNKEL in the germline V gene (reference sequence). CDR3 amino acids: CASSQVGQATVNTGELFF. As DNA, the CDR3 is TGTGCCAGCAGCCAAGTGGGACAGGCAACCGTGAACACCGGGGAGCTGTTTTTT.

Turning to this clonotype: One end of the junction does not line up with germline, which may come from a read error. V is TRBV7-8 and J is TRBJ1-6, with D maybe TRBD1 (5 bases). This CDR3 is 12 amino acids long. CDR1 is SGHVS and CDR2 is FQNEAQ in the germline V gene. CDR3 region: CASSPTRGTGYF. Written as DNA, the CDR3 is TGTGCCAGCAGCCCCACACGGGGCACCGGGTACTTT.

The chain recombines TRBV9 with TRBJ2-7; D perhaps matches TRBD2 (6 bases). Per the germline V gene, CDR1 is SGDLS and CDR2 is YYNGEE. The CDR3 is 14 amino acids. The V end was cut by 0 bases, the J end by 5 bases, with 12 bases between. The CDR3 loop is CASSVEPAGNEQYF. CDR3 DNA: TGTGCCAGCAGCGTAGAACCAGCGGGTAACGAGCAGTACTTC.

J is TRBJ1-2 and V is TRBV20-1, with TRBD1 identical over 7 bases. With V trimmed by 3 bases and J by 2 bases, 3 bases remained unmatched. The CDR3 totals 13 residues. Germline V CDR1 and CDR2: DFQATT, SNEGSKA (reference sequence). The CDR3 bases are TGCAGTGCTAGGGAGACAGGGAACTATGGCTACACCTTC. Encoded protein: CSARETGNYGYTF.

This rearrangement joins TRBV15 to TRBJ1-6; unclear D gene. CDR3 length: 13 amino acids. Germline V CDR1 and CDR2: LNHNV, YYDKDF (reference sequence). The germline V and J ends were trimmed by 5 bases and 10 bases, with 12 bases remaining between them. CDR3 sequence: CATSSEIDSPLHF. CDR3 bases: TGTGCCACCAGCTCAGAGATTGACTCACCCCTCCACTTT.

This clonotype is a singleton in its sample. V usage is TRBV11-2 and J usage is TRBJ1-2; possibly TRBD1 for D (6 bases). The germline CDR1 and CDR2 sequences are SGHAT and FQNNGV. The V and J ends lost 4 bases and 5 bases respectively, with 11 bases between them. The CDR3 contains 13 residues. CDR3: CASSYREMYGYTF. The CDR3 DNA reads TGTGCCAGCAGCTACAGGGAGATGTATGGCTACACCTTC.

The rearrangement joins TRBV5-1 to TRBJ2-2; D perhaps matches TRBD1 (6 bases). The CDR3 spans 16 residues. The V gene's germline CDR1 is SGHRS and CDR2 YFSETQ. The germline V and J ends were trimmed by 0 bases and 5 bases, with 14 bases remaining between them. The CDR3: CASSLALPTGTGELFF. CDR3 bases: TGCGCCAGCAGCTTGGCCCTCCCAACAGGGACCGGGGAGCTGTTTTTT.

The genes are TRBV4-2 and TRBJ2-6; D remains unclear. This CDR3 is built from 17 residues. Germline values: CDR1 LGHNA, CDR2 YNFKEQ. The ends were cut back, 0 bases at V and 0 bases at J, with 9 bases in the middle. CDR3 in amino acids: CASSQDPLSSGANVLTF. Written as DNA, the CDR3 is TGTGCCAGCAGCCAAGATCCCCTTAGCTCTGGGGCCAACGTCCTGACTTTC.

The chain's CDR3 is CSAREYGTGGSETQYF. The CDR3 DNA reads TGCAGTGCTAGAGAGTACGGGACAGGGGGCTCGGAGACCCAGTACTTC. V and J are TRBV20-1 and TRBJ2-5, with TRBD1 matching over 12 bases. Germline trimming cut 0 bases from V and 5 bases from J; bases unmatched to any gene: 7. This CDR3 has 16 amino acids. In germline, CDR1 is DFQATT, CDR2 SNEGSKA (reference sequence).

The V call is TRBV5-1, the J call TRBJ2-7; 12 bases agree with TRBD1. The CDR3 is made up of 14 amino acids. V shed 4 bases, J shed 7 bases, and the junction held 6 bases outside the gene matches. The V gene's germline CDR1 is SGHRS and CDR2 YFSETQ. The CDR3 DNA reads TGCGCCAGCAGCCTGGGGACAGGGGGCGGGGAGCAGTACTTC. It yields the protein CASSLGTGGGEQYF.

The chain couples TRBV13 to TRBJ2-7; no definite D call. The germline V gene has CDR1 PRHDT and CDR2 FYEKMQ (reference sequence). This CDR3 has 14 amino acids. Trimming left V 5 bases short and J 4 bases short, with 15 bases between. The CDR3 nucleotides are TGTGCCAGCAGCCCCAAGGGTTCGGTATACGAGCAGTACTTC. Translation gives CASSPKGSVYEQYF. The full variable domain, completed using reference TRBV13 and TRBJ2-7, is AAGVIQSPRHLIKEKRETATLKCYPIPRHDTVYWYQQGPGQDPQFLISFYEKMQSDKGSIPDRFSAQQFSDYHSELNMSSLELGDSALYFCASSPKGSVYEQYFGPGTRLTVT.

The chain links TRBV25-1 to TRBJ1-1; D gene ambiguous. The CDR3 totals 13 residues. Germline V gene sequence: CDR1 MGHDK, CDR2 SYGVNS. Between the trimmed V and J ends, which lost 6 bases and 6 bases, there was a span of 14 bases. The CDR3 DNA is TGTGCCAGCAGAATGGGATCCATTCCTGAAGCTTTCTTT. This gives the protein CASRMGSIPEAFF.

The V call is TRBV7-3, the J call TRBJ2-1; D is possibly TRBD2 (5 bases). Looked up from germline, CDR1 is SGHTA and CDR2 is FQGTGA. The V and J ends lost 5 bases and 8 bases respectively, with 13 bases between them. This CDR3 is built from 13 residues. CDR3 protein: CASSTANGDEQFF. CDR3 sequence (DNA): TGTGCCAGCAGCACCGCTAACGGGGATGAGCAGTTCTTC.

The chain is built from TRBV4-3 and TRBJ1-1, with 7 bases matching TRBD1. The CDR3 totals 15 residues. CDR1 is LGHNA and CDR2 is YSLEER in the germline V gene. Unmatched junction bases numbered 4, after V lost 1 base and J lost 2 bases. The DNA for the CDR3 is TGCGCCAGCAGCCAAGCGAACAGGGGAAACACTGAAGCTTTCTTT. Translating it yields CASSQANRGNTEAFF.

The rearrangement joins TRBV3-1 to TRBJ1-1; D is possibly TRBD1 (5 bases). V was cut by 4 bases and J by 8 bases, with 14 bases left in between. CDR3 length: 13 amino acids. From germline, CDR1 is LGHDT and CDR2 YNNKEL (reference sequence). The CDR3 coding sequence is TGTGCCAGCAGCCGCGTAAACCGGGGGGAAGCTTTCTTT. This encodes CASSRVNRGEAFF.

The rearrangement joins TRBV3-1 to TRBJ1-6; no definite D call. The germline V gene encodes CDR1 LGHDT and CDR2 YNNKEL (reference sequence). V was trimmed by 4 bases and J by 9 bases, leaving 16 bases between them. The CDR3 contains 15 residues. The CDR3 here is CASSPASGGSSPLHF. CDR3 in DNA: TGTGCCAGCAGCCCGGCGAGCGGAGGCAGTTCACCCCTCCACTTT.

The chain has TRBV20-1 and TRBJ2-1, with D uncertain. Trimming stripped 6 bases from V and 3 bases from J, with 12 bases between. The length of the CDR3 is 13 residues. Germline lookup yields CDR1 DFQATT and CDR2 SNEGSKA (reference sequence). CDR3 nucleotides: TGCAGTGCCGAACACGGGTACTACAATGAGCAGTTCTTC. This translates into CSAEHGYYNEQFF.